This entry lists 24 T cell receptor beta chains sequenced from one sample in a study of T cell repertoires in cytomegalovirus infection. TCRdb re-derived calls from the reads in MiXCR, one entry per CDR3 protein. The sample has 400,000 or so distinct CDR3 sequences, roughly 30% seen once. Sequencing was performed on PBMCs. These receptors came from a human donor in good health (CMV status not recorded). Some clones in this sample may be carry-over from other donors' samples.

This clonotype has a handful of counts. J is TRBJ1-1 and V is TRBV27, with TRBD1 identical over 8 bases. After removal of 2 bases from V and 12 bases from J, the junction contained 5 bases not matched to a gene. The length of the CDR3 is 12 residues. Germline lookup yields CDR1 MNHEY and CDR2 SMNVEV (reference sequence). CDR3 DNA sequence: TGTGCCAGCAGTTTAAGGACAGGGTGGACTTTCTTT. It codes for CASSLRTGWTFF.

The chain employs TRBV6-6 and TRBJ2-3; the match to TRBD2 covers 11 bases. Germline V gene sequence: CDR1 MNHNY, CDR2 SVGAGI (reference sequence). Losses at the gene ends were 6 bases for V and 2 bases for J; bases not matched to a gene: 13. The CDR3 runs 18 residues. CDR3 residues: CASSLAGLAEGYTDTQYF. In nucleotides, the CDR3 is TGTGCCAGCAGCCTGGCGGGACTAGCGGAGGGATACACAGATACGCAGTATTTT.

This clonotype was detected many times. The chain is built from TRBV7-6 and TRBJ2-5; TRBD2 is a possible D gene (7 bases). The CDR3 spans 17 residues. Trimming stripped 6 bases from V and 5 bases from J, with 25 bases between. Germline CDR1 reads SGHVS; CDR2 reads FNYEAQ. The CDR3 coding sequence is TGTGCCAGCAGTCGCCCGTTGGGAGGGGGTAGTTTGGAGACCCAGTACTTC. Its translation: CASSRPLGGGSLETQYF.

This clonotype was counted many times. The chain recombines TRBV7-6 with TRBJ2-5, with 10 bases identical to TRBD1. Germline V gene data show CDR1 as SGHVS and CDR2 as FNYEAQ. The ends lost 5 bases at V and 5 bases at J; junction bases unmatched: 17. The CDR3 is 18 amino acids. The CDR3 bases are TGTGCCAGCAGCCAGGGGGTGTTGGGACAGGGGATTGTGGAGACCCAGTACTTC. Translation: CASSQGVLGQGIVETQYF.

This clonotype was seen many times. This sequence joins TRBV7-2 and TRBJ2-5; 8 bases are a match to TRBD2. The CDR3 has 15 amino acids. Trimming cost V 4 bases and J 5 bases; bases outside gene matches: 9. The germline CDR1 and CDR2 sequences are SGHTA and FQGNSA. The CDR3 loop reads CASSSDPGLGETQYF. The CDR3 coding sequence is TGTGCCAGCAGCTCCGATCCGGGACTAGGGGAGACCCAGTACTTC.

The rearrangement uses TRBV13 and TRBJ1-6; D remains unclear. Per the germline V gene, CDR1 is PRHDT and CDR2 is FYEKMQ (reference sequence). The CDR3 covers 14 residues. Trimming took off 3 bases at V and 7 bases at J, with 10 bases between the two ends. For the CDR3, the DNA is TGTGCCAGCAGCTTGGAGATTAGGAATTCACCCCTCCACTTT. Translating it yields CASSLEIRNSPLHF.

This clonotype came up once. The chain links TRBV20-1 to TRBJ2-7, with D perhaps TRBD1 or TRBD2 (5 bases each). CDR1 DFQATT and CDR2 SNEGSKA come from the germline V gene (reference sequence). This CDR3 has 13 residues. V was cut by 3 bases and J by 3 bases, with 12 bases left in between. CDR3 in amino acids: CSARGPAGYEQYF. The CDR3 DNA follows: TGCAGTGCTAGGGGACCCGCCGGCTACGAGCAGTACTTC.

Remarks on this clonotype: This could be a read error, since a much larger clone is one nucleotide away. The conserved final phenylalanine or tryptophan is absent from the CDR3, which likely points to a read error. The chain uses TRBV7-8 and TRBJ2-7; possibly TRBD1 or TRBD2 for D (5 bases each). The ends were cut back, 2 bases at V and 2 bases at J, with 13 bases in the middle. Germline V CDR1 and CDR2: SGHVS, FQNEAQ. The CDR3 contains 15 residues. Written as DNA, the CDR3 is TGTGCCAGCAGCTTAACCGGGACGTCAGCCTACGAGCAGTACTTA. Translated: CASSLTGTSAYEQYL.

A remark on this clonotype: This may come from a read error, since a much larger clone is one base off. The gene calls are TRBV6-8 and TRBJ1-6; D unresolved. This CDR3 region has 13 residues. Germline loops: CDR1 MNHGY, CDR2 SAAAGT. In DNA, the CDR3 is TGTGCCAGCAGTTCCCAGTATAGTTCACCCCTCCACTTT. Translated, it gives CASSSQYSSPLHF.

The chain joins TRBV4-1 to TRBJ2-1; 7 bases are a match to TRBD1. Germline CDR1 and CDR2: MGHRA and YSYEKL. Unmatched junction bases numbered 13, after V lost 2 bases and J lost 9 bases. CDR3 size: 16 residues. CDR3 protein: CASSQPTLHRGSEQFF. CDR3 bases: TGCGCCAGCAGCCAACCTACCCTTCACAGGGGATCTGAGCAGTTCTTC.

This clonotype has at least ten counts. This rearrangement joins TRBV7-9 to TRBJ1-1, with D hard to call. Trimming stripped 2 bases from V and 2 bases from J, with 9 bases between. This CDR3 has 14 residues. Germline CDR1 SEHNR, CDR2 FQNEAQ (reference sequence). CDR3 sequence: CASSLRAGNTEAFF. In DNA form, the CDR3 reads TGTGCCAGCAGCTTAAGGGCGGGAAACACTGAAGCTTTCTTT.

In the case of this clonotype: The junction does not match germline at one end; this may be a read error. DNA of the CDR3: TGTACCAGCAGTTACTCCAGGGGCGGGGATCAGCCCCAGCATTTT. This encodes CTSSYSRGGDQPQHF. The chain has TRBV6-5 and TRBJ1-5; tentative D call: TRBD1 (6 bases). Per the germline V gene, CDR1 is MNHEY and CDR2 is SVGAGI. CDR3 size: 15 residues.

This clonotype was picked up many times. The chain recombines TRBV24-1 with TRBJ1-5; D gene uncertain. CDR1 KGHDR and CDR2 SFDVKD come from the germline V gene. The CDR3 consists of 14 residues. Trimming removed 4 bases from V and 4 bases from J, with 10 bases in between. This CDR3 reads CATSEPGPNQPQHF. In DNA, the CDR3 is TGTGCCACCAGTGAACCTGGCCCTAATCAGCCCCAGCATTTT.

There are many counts of this clonotype. The V gene is TRBV7-6, the J gene TRBJ2-2, with 14 nucleotides matching TRBD2. Trimming removed 3 bases from V and 0 bases from J; junction bases left unmatched: 3. The CDR3 spans 18 residues. CDR1 and CDR2 from the germline V gene are SGHVS and FNYEAQ. The CDR3: CASSFRTSGGSNTGELFF. Written as DNA, the CDR3 is TGTGCCAGCAGCTTCAGGACTAGCGGGGGGTCGAACACCGGGGAGCTGTTTTTT.

This clonotype was observed many times. This chain connects TRBV7-8 to TRBJ2-7; possible D gene TRBD2, 5 bases. Germline CDR1 reads SGHVS; CDR2 reads FQNEAQ. The V end lost 5 bases, the J end lost 3 bases, and 17 bases lay between the germline ends. The CDR3 runs 15 residues. The CDR3 sequence is CASSMPVGDRYEQYF. The CDR3 DNA reads as TGTGCCAGCAGCATGCCGGTCGGGGATCGCTACGAGCAGTACTTC.

The chain is built from TRBV29-1 and TRBJ2-4; 7 positions agree with TRBD2. CDR1 SQVTM and CDR2 ANQGSEA come from the germline V gene. V trimming: 4 bases; J trimming: 0 bases; junction bases outside the gene matches: 9. The CDR3 spans 16 residues. The CDR3 DNA reads as TGCAGCGTTGCCGGGCAGGCGGGAGAAGCCAAAAACATTCAGTACTTC. It yields the protein CSVAGQAGEAKNIQYF. The full variable domain, in which reference TRBV29-1 and TRBJ2-4 provide the parts outside the CDR3, is SAVISQKPSRDICQRGTSLTIQCQVDSQVTMMFWYRQQPGQSLTLIATANQGSEATYESGFVIDKFPISRPNLTFSTLTVSNMSPEDSSIYLCSVAGQAGEAKNIQYFGAGTRLSVL.

Worth noting for this clonotype: Since no conserved phenylalanine or tryptophan closes the CDR3, a read error is the likely cause. The V call is TRBV12-3 or TRBV12-4, the J call TRBJ2-5; 9 bases line up with TRBD2. CDR3 length: 14 residues. V was pared by 5 bases and J by 4 bases, with 5 bases of the junction left unmatched. The CDR3 loop is CASSTAGGRETQYL. The CDR3 DNA reads as TGTGCCAGCAGTACCGCGGGGGGGAGAGAGACCCAGTACTTA.

The V call is TRBV25-1, the J call TRBJ1-2; 8 bases match TRBD1. The CDR3 has 14 residues. In germline, CDR1 is MGHDK, CDR2 SYGVNS. J was trimmed by 2 bases and V by 7 bases; bases with no gene match: 6. CDR3 loop: CASNLGTGNYGYTF. CDR3 bases: TGTGCCAGCAACCTGGGGACAGGCAACTATGGCTACACCTTC.

This clonotype was counted ten times or more. This chain uses TRBV7-2 with TRBJ2-3, with unresolved D. The CDR3 is made up of 15 amino acids. The germline gives CDR1 SGHTA, CDR2 FQGNSA. V lost 1 base and J 0 bases, leaving 8 bases between the germline ends. CDR3 sequence reads: CASSLGASSTDTQYF. CDR3 nucleotides: TGTGCCAGCAGCTTAGGGGCTAGTAGCACAGATACGCAGTATTTT.

The chain links TRBV4-1 to TRBJ1-6; possible D gene TRBD1, 5 bases. Germline CDR1 MGHRA, CDR2 YSYEKL. The germline V and J ends were trimmed by 1 base and 9 bases, with 13 bases remaining between them. The CDR3 loop spans 15 amino acids. As DNA, the CDR3 is TGCGCCAGCAGCCAAGTGCAGGGTCTAGGTTCACCCCTCCACTTT. The encoded protein is CASSQVQGLGSPLHF.

This clonotype was observed many times. The chain carries TRBV11-2 and TRBJ2-5; 11 nucleotides match TRBD2. The V and J ends lost 5 bases and 5 bases, in that order; junction bases with no gene match: 4. CDR3 length: 14 residues. CDR1 is SGHAT and CDR2 is FQNNGV in the germline V gene. The CDR3 nucleotides read TGTGCCAGCAGCGTTAGCGGGGGGGTGGAGACCCAGTACTTC. Encoded protein: CASSVSGGVETQYF.

V and J are TRBV6-5 and TRBJ2-1, with D possibly called TRBD1 or TRBD2 (6 bases each). There are 17 residues in the CDR3. From germline, CDR1 is MNHEY and CDR2 SVGAGI. V lost 0 bases and J 9 bases, leaving 21 bases between the germline ends. CDR3 in amino acids: CASSYSILTGGRTEQFF. CDR3 nucleotide sequence: TGTGCCAGCAGTTACTCCATTTTGACAGGAGGGCGGACTGAGCAGTTCTTC.

This clonotype was observed many times. The V gene is TRBV7-6, the J gene TRBJ2-2, with D perhaps assigned TRBD1 or TRBD2 (5 bases each). Deletions cut 2 bases from V and 4 bases from J, with 14 bases between. CDR3 length equals 16 residues. CDR1 and CDR2 from the germline V gene are SGHVS and FNYEAQ. The DNA of the CDR3 is TGTGCCAGCAGCTTAACCGGGGCGCTGACCACCGGGGAGCTGTTTTTT. It yields the protein CASSLTGALTTGELFF. Full variable domain (outside the CDR3, taken from reference TRBV7-6 and TRBJ2-2): GAGVSQSPRYKVTKRGQDVALRCDPISGHVSLYWYRQALGQGPEFLTYFNYEAQQDKSGLPNDRFSAERPEGSISTLTIQRTEQRDSAMYRCASSLTGALTTGELFFGEGSRLTVL.

The sample holds a few counts of this clonotype. V usage is TRBV7-6 and J usage is TRBJ2-3; D may be TRBD2 (5 bases). Trimming pared 1 base from V and 1 base from J, leaving 12 bases between. The CDR3 runs 16 residues. Germline CDR1 SGHVS, CDR2 FNYEAQ. CDR3 amino acids: CASSLGWAEGTDTQYF. CDR3 nucleotide sequence: TGTGCCAGCAGCTTAGGATGGGCGGAGGGCACAGATACGCAGTATTTT.